This section outlines one TCR beta chain sequence together with its context. The target antigen is unknown. This sample was included in a study of Ad26.COV2.S vaccination and SARS-CoV-2 variants. Study summary: Donor had been placed in the Ad26.COV2.S arm of the COV1001 trial. Participants got Ad26.COV2.S intramuscularly, once or twice 56 days apart. Study-wide findings and caveats: An underestimation of total T cell responses may have resulted from the TCR breadth and depth analyses.

This CDR3 is built from 14 residues. Trimming took off 1 base at V and 0 bases at J, with 8 bases between the two ends. Per the germline V gene, CDR1 is SGHNT and CDR2 is YYREEE (reference sequence). Using immunoSEQ multiplex PCR, the repertoire was profiled, and TCRdb retains in-frame clones only, with some absent. The table includes 450,000 to 550,000 clones, 89% detected once. Treatment specified: approximately 18 received Ad26.COV2.S at low or high dose, single or two shots; about 5 received placebo; per-sample allocation not given. On day 63 after the first injection, vaccine and placebo recipients gave samples. An 18-55-year-old adult in Boston served as donor.

V and J are TRBV5-4 and TRBJ2-7, with D unresolved. The sequencing used peripheral blood, collected in a trial of Ad26.COV2.S vaccine versus placebo. This receptor was obtained from a person between 18 and 65 years old who received the Ad26.COV2.S COVID-19 vaccine or a placebo. DNA of the CDR3: TGTGCCAGCAGCTTGCCCTCCGACTCCTACGAGCAGTACTTC. It specifies CASSLPSDSYEQYF.